The 5 T cell receptor beta chains listed next were all sequenced from one sample in a study of blood T cell repertoires in COVID-19 (dated by TCRdb to 2020 to 2021). The library was built by means of the immunoSEQ multiplex PCR assay. TCRdb mirrors the immuneACCESS table, restricted to in-frame sequences. Some clones are absent from its copies; in checked studies, under half trace to an unresolved V gene, and the reason for the others is unknown. Recorded for this sample are over 350,000 clones; just over 90% of them occurred a single time. 0.8% to 0.9% of the sample is held by the ten biggest clonotypes. The specimen sequenced was PBMCs or T cells enriched from blood (not recorded which). These receptors originate from a woman between 40 and 50 years old who had been exposed to COVID-19.

The chain combines TRBV15 with TRBJ2-5; 12 bases match TRBD1. From germline, CDR1 is LNHNV and CDR2 YYDKDF (reference sequence). The CDR3 length is 16 residues. With V trimmed by 0 bases and J by 5 bases, 4 bases remained unmatched. The DNA of the CDR3 is TGTGCCACCAGCAGAGATGGGACAGGGGGCTCGGAGACCCAGTACTTC. Amino acid sequence: CATSRDGTGGSETQYF.

The V call is TRBV5-4, the J call TRBJ2-3; 12 bases align to TRBD2. J was trimmed by 4 bases and V by 4 bases; bases with no gene match: 7. CDR1 SGHNT and CDR2 YYREEE come from the germline V gene (reference sequence). The CDR3 covers 16 residues. The CDR3 loop is CASSPLAGGSPDTQYF. The CDR3 DNA reads as TGTGCCAGCAGCCCACTAGCGGGGGGAAGCCCAGATACGCAGTATTTT.

The genes are TRBV2 and TRBJ1-6; 9 positions match TRBD1. The CDR3 loop spans 15 amino acids. The V gene's germline CDR1 is SNHLY and CDR2 FYNNEI. V dropped 3 bases and J dropped 9; count of bases not matched to a gene: 6. The CDR3 DNA follows: TGTGCCAGCAGTGATCAGACAGGGGGAGGTTCACCCCTCCACTTT. Residues: CASSDQTGGGSPLHF.

This clone was counted between two and nine times. The rearrangement uses TRBV5-6 and TRBJ2-7; 7 positions match TRBD1. Trimming cost V 4 bases and J 2 bases; bases outside gene matches: 6. From germline, CDR1 is SGHDT and CDR2 YYEEEE. This CDR3 spans 14 amino acids. In DNA form, the CDR3 reads TGTGCCAGCAGCACCTATGACAGGGCCTACGAGCAGTACTTC. Translating it yields CASSTYDRAYEQYF.

The chain recombines TRBV3-1 (or the pseudogene TRBV3-2) with TRBJ2-3; possibly TRBD2 for D (6 bases). Germline V lookup: CDR1 LGHDT, CDR2 YNNKEL (reference sequence). The CDR3 loop spans 18 amino acids. The V end lost 4 bases, the J end lost 3 bases, and 23 bases lay between the germline ends. The CDR3 nucleotides read TGTGCCAGCAGCCCGAGGGGCCCTGAGACTAGTATAACAGATACGCAGTATTTT. Its translation: CASSPRGPETSITDTQYF.